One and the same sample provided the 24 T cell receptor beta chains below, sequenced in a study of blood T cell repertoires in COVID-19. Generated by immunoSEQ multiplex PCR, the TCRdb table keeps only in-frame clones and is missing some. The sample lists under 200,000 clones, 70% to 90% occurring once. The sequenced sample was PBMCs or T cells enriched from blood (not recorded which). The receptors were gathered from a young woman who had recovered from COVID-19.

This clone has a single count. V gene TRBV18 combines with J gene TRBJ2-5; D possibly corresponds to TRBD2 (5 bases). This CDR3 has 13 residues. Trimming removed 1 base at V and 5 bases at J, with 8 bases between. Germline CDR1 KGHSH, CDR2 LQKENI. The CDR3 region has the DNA TGTGCCAGCTCACCACTATGGGAGGAGACCCAGTACTTC. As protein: CASSPLWEETQYF.

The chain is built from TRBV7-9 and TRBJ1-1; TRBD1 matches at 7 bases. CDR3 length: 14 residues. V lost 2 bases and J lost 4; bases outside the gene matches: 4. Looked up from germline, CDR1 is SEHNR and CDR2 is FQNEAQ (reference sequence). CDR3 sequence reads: CASSLNQGGTEAFF. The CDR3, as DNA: TGTGCCAGCAGCTTAAATCAGGGGGGCACTGAAGCTTTCTTT. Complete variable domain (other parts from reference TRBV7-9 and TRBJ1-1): DTGVSQNPRHKITKRGQNVTFRCDPISEHNRLYWYRQTLGQGPEFLTYFQNEAQLEKSRLLSDRFSAERPKGSFSTLEIQRTEQGDSAMYLCASSLNQGGTEAFFGQGTRLTVV.

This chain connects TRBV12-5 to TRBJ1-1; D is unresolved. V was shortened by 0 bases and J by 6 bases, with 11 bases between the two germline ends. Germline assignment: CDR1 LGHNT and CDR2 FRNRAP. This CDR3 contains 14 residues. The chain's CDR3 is CASGLVLSSAEAFF. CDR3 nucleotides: TGTGCTAGTGGTTTGGTTTTATCTTCGGCTGAAGCTTTCTTT.

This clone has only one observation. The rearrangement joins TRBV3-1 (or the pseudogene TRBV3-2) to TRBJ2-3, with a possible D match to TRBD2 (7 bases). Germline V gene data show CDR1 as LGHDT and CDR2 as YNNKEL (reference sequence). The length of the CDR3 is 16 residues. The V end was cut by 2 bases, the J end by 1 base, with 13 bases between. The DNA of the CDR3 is TGTGCCAGCAGCCAAAGGCGGGGGCCCGGCACAGATACGCAGTATTTT. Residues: CASSQRRGPGTDTQYF.

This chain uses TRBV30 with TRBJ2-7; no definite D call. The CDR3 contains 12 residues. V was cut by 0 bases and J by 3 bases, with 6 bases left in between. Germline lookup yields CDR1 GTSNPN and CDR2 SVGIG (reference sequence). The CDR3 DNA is TGTGCCTGGAGTGTAAGTAGCTACGAGCAGTACTTC. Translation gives CAWSVSSYEQYF.

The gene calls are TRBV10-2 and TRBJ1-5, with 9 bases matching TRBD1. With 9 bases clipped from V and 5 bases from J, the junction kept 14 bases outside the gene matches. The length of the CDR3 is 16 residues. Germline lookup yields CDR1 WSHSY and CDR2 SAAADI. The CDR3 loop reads CARILYRDRVDQPQHF. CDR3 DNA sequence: TGCGCCAGGATACTGTACCGGGACAGGGTTGATCAGCCCCAGCATTTT.

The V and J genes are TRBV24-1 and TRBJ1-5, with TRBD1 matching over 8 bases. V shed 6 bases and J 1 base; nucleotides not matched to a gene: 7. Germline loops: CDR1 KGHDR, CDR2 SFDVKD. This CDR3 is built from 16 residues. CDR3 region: CATSLSRTGSNQPQHF. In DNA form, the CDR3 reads TGTGCCACCAGTCTAAGCCGGACAGGGAGCAATCAGCCCCAGCATTTT.

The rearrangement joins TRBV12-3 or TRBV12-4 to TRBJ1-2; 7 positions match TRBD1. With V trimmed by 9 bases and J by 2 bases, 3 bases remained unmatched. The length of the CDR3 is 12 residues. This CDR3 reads CASMGQNYGYTF. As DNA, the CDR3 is TGTGCCAGTATGGGACAGAACTATGGCTACACCTTC.

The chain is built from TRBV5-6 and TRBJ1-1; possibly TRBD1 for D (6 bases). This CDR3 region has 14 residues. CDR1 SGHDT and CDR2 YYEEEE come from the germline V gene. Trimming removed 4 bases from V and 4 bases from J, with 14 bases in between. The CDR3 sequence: CASSMPTGSTEAFF. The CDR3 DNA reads TGTGCCAGCAGCATGCCAACAGGGAGCACTGAAGCTTTCTTT.

CDR3 sequence: CASSIRTGNPRHGYTF. The CDR3 DNA follows: TGCGCCAGCAGCATCCGGACAGGGAACCCGCGCCATGGCTACACCTTC. The gene calls are TRBV5-1 and TRBJ1-2, with 8 nucleotides matching TRBD1. Germline lookup yields CDR1 SGHRS and CDR2 YFSETQ. The J segment lost 6 bases and the V segment lost 4 bases, leaving 14 bases of the junction unmatched. The CDR3 sequence is 16 residues long. Drawing the rest from reference TRBV5-1 and TRBJ1-2, the complete variable domain is KAGVTQTPRYLIKTRGQQVTLSCSPISGHRSVSWYQQTPGQGLQFLFEYFSETQRNKGNFPGRFSGRQFSNSRSEMNVSTLELGDSALYLCASSIRTGNPRHGYTFGSGTRLTVV.

For the CDR3, the DNA is TGTGCCAGCAGTTTTCGGGGGGAATTGTCCTACGAGCAGTACTTC. Its protein is CASSFRGELSYEQYF. V usage is TRBV28 and J usage is TRBJ2-7, with 7 bases aligning to TRBD2. After removal of 3 bases from V and 1 base from J, the junction contained 6 bases not matched to a gene. Germline V CDR1 and CDR2: MDHEN, SYDVKM. The length of the CDR3 is 15 residues.

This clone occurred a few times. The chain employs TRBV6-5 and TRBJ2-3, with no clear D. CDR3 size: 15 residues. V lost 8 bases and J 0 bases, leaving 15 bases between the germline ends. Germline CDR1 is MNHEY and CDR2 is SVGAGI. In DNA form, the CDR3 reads TGTGCCAGCCTACCCTGGCAGGCCAGCACAGATACGCAGTATTTT. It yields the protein CASLPWQASTDTQYF.

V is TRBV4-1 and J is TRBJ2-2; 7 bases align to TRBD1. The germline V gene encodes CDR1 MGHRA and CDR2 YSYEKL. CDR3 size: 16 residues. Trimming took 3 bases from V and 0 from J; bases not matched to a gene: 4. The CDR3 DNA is TGCGCCAGCAGCCAGTACAGGGGCTCGAACACCGGGGAGCTGTTTTTT. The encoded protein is CASSQYRGSNTGELFF.

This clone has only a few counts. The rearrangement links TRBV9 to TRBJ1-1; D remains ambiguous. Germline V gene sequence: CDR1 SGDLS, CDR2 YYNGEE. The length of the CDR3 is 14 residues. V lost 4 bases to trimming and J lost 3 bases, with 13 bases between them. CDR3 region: CASSPLGRDTEAFF. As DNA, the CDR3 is TGTGCCAGCAGCCCCCTTGGGAGGGACACTGAAGCTTTCTTT.

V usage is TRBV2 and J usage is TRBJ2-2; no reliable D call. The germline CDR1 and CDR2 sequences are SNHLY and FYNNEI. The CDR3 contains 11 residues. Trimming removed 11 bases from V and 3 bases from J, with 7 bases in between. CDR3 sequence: CAGIYTGELFF. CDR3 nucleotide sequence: TGTGCCGGCATCTACACCGGGGAGCTGTTTTTT.

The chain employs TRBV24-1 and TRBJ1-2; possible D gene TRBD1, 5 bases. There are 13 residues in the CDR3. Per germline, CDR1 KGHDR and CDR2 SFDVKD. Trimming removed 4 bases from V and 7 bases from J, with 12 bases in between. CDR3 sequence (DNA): TGTGCCACCAGTGAGGCAGGGTCGGGTGGCTACACCTTC. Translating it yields CATSEAGSGGYTF.

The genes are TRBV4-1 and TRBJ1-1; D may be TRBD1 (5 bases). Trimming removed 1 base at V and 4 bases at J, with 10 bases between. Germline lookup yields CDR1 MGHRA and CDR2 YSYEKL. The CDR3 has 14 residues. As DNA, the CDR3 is TGCGCCAGCAGCCAAGGAAGCAGGGTCACTGAAGCTTTCTTT. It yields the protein CASSQGSRVTEAFF.

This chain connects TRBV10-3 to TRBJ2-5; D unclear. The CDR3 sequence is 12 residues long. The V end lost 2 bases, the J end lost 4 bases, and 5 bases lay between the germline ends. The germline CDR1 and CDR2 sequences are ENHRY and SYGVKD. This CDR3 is CAISENRETQYF. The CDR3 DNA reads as TGTGCCATCAGTGAGAACAGAGAGACCCAGTACTTC.

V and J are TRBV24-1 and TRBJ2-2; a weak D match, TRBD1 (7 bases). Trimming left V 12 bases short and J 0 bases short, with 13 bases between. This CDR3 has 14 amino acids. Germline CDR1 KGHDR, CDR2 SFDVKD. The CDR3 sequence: CAVRGQTNTGELFF. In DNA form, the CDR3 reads TGTGCCGTGCGGGGACAGACGAACACCGGGGAGCTGTTTTTT.

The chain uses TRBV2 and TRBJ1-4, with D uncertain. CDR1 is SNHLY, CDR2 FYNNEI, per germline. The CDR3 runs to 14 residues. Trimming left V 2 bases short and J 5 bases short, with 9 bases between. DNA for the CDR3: TGTGCCAGCAGTGAACGGCAGGCAAATGAAAAACTGTTTTTT. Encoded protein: CASSERQANEKLFF.

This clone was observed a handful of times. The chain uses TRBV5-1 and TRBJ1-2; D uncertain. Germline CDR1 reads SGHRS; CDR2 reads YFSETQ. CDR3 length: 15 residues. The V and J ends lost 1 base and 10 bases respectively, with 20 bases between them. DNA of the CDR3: TGCGCCAGCAGCTTGTCGCCCCCGAGCCCCTCCGCCTACACCTTC. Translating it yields CASSLSPPSPSAYTF.

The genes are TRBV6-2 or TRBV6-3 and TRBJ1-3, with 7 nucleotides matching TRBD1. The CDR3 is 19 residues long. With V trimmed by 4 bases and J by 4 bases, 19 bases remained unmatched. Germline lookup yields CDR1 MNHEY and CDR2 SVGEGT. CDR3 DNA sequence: TGTGCCAGCAGTTCCCCCCCTGGGCGGGGACAGACTCTCGGAAACACCATATATTTT. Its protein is CASSSPPGRGQTLGNTIYF.

The CDR3 bases are TGTGCCAGCAGCCAACCACTAGCCCGCTTCTACGAGCAGTACTTC. This codes for CASSQPLARFYEQYF. V and J are TRBV4-2 and TRBJ2-7, with D perhaps TRBD2 (6 bases). V was pared by 2 bases and J by 3 bases, with 14 bases between. The germline V gene has CDR1 LGHNA and CDR2 YNFKEQ. The CDR3 length is 15 residues.

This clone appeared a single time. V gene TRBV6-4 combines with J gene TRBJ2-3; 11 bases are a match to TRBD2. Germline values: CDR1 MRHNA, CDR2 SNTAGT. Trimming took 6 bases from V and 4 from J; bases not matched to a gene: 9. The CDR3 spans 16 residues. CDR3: CASSLTTSGGADTQYF. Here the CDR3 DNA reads TGTGCCAGCAGCCTCACCACTAGCGGGGGCGCAGATACGCAGTATTTT.